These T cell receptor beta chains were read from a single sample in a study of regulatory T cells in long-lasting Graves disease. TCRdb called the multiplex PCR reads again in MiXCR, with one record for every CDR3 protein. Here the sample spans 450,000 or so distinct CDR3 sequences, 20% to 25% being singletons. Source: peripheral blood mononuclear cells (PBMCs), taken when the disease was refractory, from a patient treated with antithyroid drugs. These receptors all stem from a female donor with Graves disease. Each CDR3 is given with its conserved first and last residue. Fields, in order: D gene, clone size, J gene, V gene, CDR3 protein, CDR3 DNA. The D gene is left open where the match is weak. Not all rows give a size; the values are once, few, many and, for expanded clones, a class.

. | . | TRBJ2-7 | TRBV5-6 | CASSQGGGEQYF | TGTGCCAGCAGCCAGGGAGGGGGAGAGCAGTACTTC
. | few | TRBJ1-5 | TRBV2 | CASNTDGLSNQPQHF | TGTGCCAGCAACACGGACGGCCTTAGCAATCAGCCCCAGCATTTT
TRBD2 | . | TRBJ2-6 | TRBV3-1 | CASSPRGVYSGANVLTF | TGTGCCAGCAGCCCCCGGGGGGTTTACTCTGGGGCCAACGTCCTGACTTTC
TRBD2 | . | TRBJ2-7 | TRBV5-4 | CASSVLAGGDEQYF | TGTGCCAGCAGCGTACTAGCGGGAGGGGACGAGCAGTACTTC
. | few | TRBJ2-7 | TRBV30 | CAWSEGGPLDEQYF | TGTGCCTGGAGTGAGGGGGGCCCCCTCGACGAGCAGTACTTC
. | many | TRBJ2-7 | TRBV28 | CASSSPSLQYEQYF | TGTGCCAGCAGTTCCCCCTCTCTCCAGTACGAGCAGTACTTC
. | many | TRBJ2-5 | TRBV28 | CASSYKWGQETQYF | TGTGCCAGCAGCTATAAGTGGGGCCAAGAGACCCAGTACTTC
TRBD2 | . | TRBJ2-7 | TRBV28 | CANSRDGGEGRYEQYF | TGTGCCAACAGCCGGGATGGCGGGGAGGGGCGCTACGAGCAGTACTTC
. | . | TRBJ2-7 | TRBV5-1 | CASSPKGDLYEQYF | TGCGCCAGCAGCCCCAAAGGGGATCTCTACGAGCAGTACTTC
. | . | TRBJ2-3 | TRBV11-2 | CASSLSRGDTQYF | TGTGCCAGCAGCTTATCGAGGGGAGATACGCAGTATTTT
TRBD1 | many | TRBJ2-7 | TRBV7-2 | CASSEDRHYEQYF | TGTGCCAGCAGCGAGGACAGGCACTACGAGCAGTACTTC
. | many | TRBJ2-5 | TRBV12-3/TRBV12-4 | CASSLTTQETQYF | TGTGCCAGCAGTTTAACTACCCAAGAGACCCAGTACTTC
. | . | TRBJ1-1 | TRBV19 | CASTPWRADTEAFF | TGTGCCAGTACACCCTGGCGGGCGGACACTGAAGCTTTCTTT
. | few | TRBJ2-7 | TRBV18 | CASSPGEGEQYF | TGTGCCAGCTCCCCCGGAGAAGGGGAGCAGTACTTC
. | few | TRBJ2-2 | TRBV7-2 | CASGIGSNTGELFF | TGTGCCAGCGGCATAGGCAGCAACACCGGGGAGCTGTTTTTT
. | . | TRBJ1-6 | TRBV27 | CASSLSRLDSPLHF | TGTGCCAGCAGTTTATCGAGACTTGATTCACCCCTCCACTTT
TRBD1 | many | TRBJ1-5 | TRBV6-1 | CASRKTGDNQPQHF | TGTGCCAGCAGGAAAACAGGGGACAATCAGCCCCAGCATTTT
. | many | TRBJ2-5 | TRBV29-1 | CSVGSQETQYF | TGCAGCGTTGGTAGCCAAGAGACCCAGTACTTC
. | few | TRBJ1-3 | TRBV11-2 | CASSFVGTGNTIYF | TGTGCCAGCAGCTTTGTTGGAACGGGAAACACCATATATTTT
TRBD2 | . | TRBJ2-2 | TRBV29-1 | CSVDTSGRAGELFF | TGCAGCGTTGACACTAGCGGGAGGGCCGGGGAGCTGTTTTTT
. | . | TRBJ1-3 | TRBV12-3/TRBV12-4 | CASRLPGNTIYF | TGTGCCAGCAGGTTACCTGGAAACACCATATATTTT
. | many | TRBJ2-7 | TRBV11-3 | CASSLLSNSYEQYF | TGTGCCAGCAGCTTACTCAGCAACTCCTACGAGCAGTACTTC
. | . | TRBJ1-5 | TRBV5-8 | CASREGPDYSNQPQHF | TGTGCCAGCAGGGAGGGGCCAGACTATAGCAATCAGCCCCAGCATTTT
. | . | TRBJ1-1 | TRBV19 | CASSYQAGNTEAFF | TGTGCCAGTAGCTATCAGGCTGGCAACACTGAAGCTTTCTTT
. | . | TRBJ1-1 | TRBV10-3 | CAISPGEMDTEAFF | TGTGCCATCAGCCCGGGTGAGATGGACACTGAAGCTTTCTTT
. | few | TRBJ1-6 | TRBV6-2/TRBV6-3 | CASSYQGRLGSPLHF | TGTGCCAGCAGTTACCAGGGACGCCTAGGATCACCCCTCCACTTT
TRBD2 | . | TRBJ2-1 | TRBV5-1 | CASSLAGGGVYNEQFF | TGCGCCAGCAGCTTGGCCGGGGGGGGCGTATACAATGAGCAGTTCTTC
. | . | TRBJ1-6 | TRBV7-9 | CASSLGTVRGSPLHF | TGTGCCAGCAGCTTAGGAACAGTTAGAGGTTCACCCCTCCACTTT
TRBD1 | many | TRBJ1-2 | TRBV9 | CASSDEDRGYGYTF | TGTGCCAGCAGCGACGAAGACAGGGGCTATGGCTACACCTTC
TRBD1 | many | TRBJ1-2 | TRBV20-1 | CSARQGAYGYTF | TGCAGTGCCAGGCAGGGGGCATACGGCTACACCTTC
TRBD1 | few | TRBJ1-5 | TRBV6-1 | CASSPQGGGPNQPQHF | TGTGCCAGCAGTCCCCAGGGGGGCGGACCCAATCAGCCCCAGCATTTT
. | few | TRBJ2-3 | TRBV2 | CASSYSSGASDTQYF | TGTGCCAGCAGTTACAGTAGCGGAGCGTCGGATACGCAGTATTTT